This is a list of T cell receptor beta chains from one sample in a study of cytomegalovirus exposure and HLA in healthy donors. The data were produced by immunoSEQ multiplex PCR, yet TCRdb's version contains in-frame clones alone and is incomplete. The table includes some 170,000 clones, around 79% detected once. The specimen was PBMCs. These receptor sequences come from a man aged 35 to 55 in good health and CMV-seropositive. Both conserved end residues are part of each CDR3. Some rows have no size entry. The others give once, few or many, or a class for an expanded clone.

TRBV28 few CELNGRRYGYTF
TRBV7-6 NA CASSLAQITGELFF
TRBV27 NA CASSRDRRGGETQYF
TRBV18 once CASSPDSGNEKLFF
TRBV5-4 few CASTGQGWYNEQFF
TRBV11-2 NA CASSLGRIAFF
TRBV18 NA CASSPSRVGNTEAFF
TRBV5-1 NA CASSLDRNTEAFF
TRBV15 few CATSREFGNTEAFF
TRBV19 few CASTNQGGGRGANGLTF
TRBV25-1 few CASSEGQGVQPQHF
TRBV9 NA CASSGGASGRAKNEQFF
TRBV5-6 NA CASSSFYGYTF
TRBV6-5 NA CASSRSGTGSGELFF
TRBV9 NA CASSVGTSRASEQYF
TRBV7-9 NA CASRAMGQGVNEQFF
TRBV7-9 NA CASSLQESDKAFF
TRBV2 few CASLGRGTVRNQPQHF